These 12 T cell receptor beta chains share one sample of origin, sequenced in a study of blood T cell repertoires in COVID-19. Clones were read by immunoSEQ multiplex PCR, and TCRdb kept only the in-frame ones, dropping some. The data hold 200,000 to 250,000 clones, with about nine tenths observed a single time. The sequenced material came from peripheral blood. These receptors were collected from a man aged 25-45 years with COVID-19, enrolled during active disease.

This clone was seen once. The sample contains more than one DNA sequence encoding this CDR3. The rearrangement joins TRBV18 to TRBJ2-3; D remains ambiguous. The CDR3 runs 14 residues. V lost 2 bases and J 1 base, leaving 7 bases between the germline ends. Germline V gene data show CDR1 as KGHSH and CDR2 as LQKENI. The chain's CDR3 is CASSPLAGTDTQYF. Written as DNA, the CDR3 is TGTGCCAGCTCACCATTAGCAGGCACAGATACGCAGTATTTT.

The chain combines TRBV6-5 with TRBJ2-3; 9 bases map to TRBD1. The germline V gene encodes CDR1 MNHEY and CDR2 SVGAGI. Losses at the gene ends were 5 bases for V and 3 bases for J; bases not matched to a gene: 3. The CDR3 totals 14 residues. As DNA, the CDR3 is TGTGCCAGCAGTCGGGACAGGGTAACAGATACGCAGTATTTT. Its protein is CASSRDRVTDTQYF.

This clone was seen just once. This chain connects TRBV19 to TRBJ1-2, with a weak D call TRBD1 (5 bases). The CDR3 runs to 14 residues. The ends were cut back, 10 bases at V and 2 bases at J, with 17 bases in the middle. Germline V gives CDR1 LNHDA, CDR2 SQIVND (reference sequence). The CDR3: CATLREGTNYGYTF. The CDR3 DNA reads as TGTGCCACTCTGAGGGAGGGGACCAACTATGGCTACACCTTC.

The genes are TRBV6-6 and TRBJ1-1; no clear D. V lost 3 bases and J 0 bases, leaving 8 bases between the germline ends. The V gene's germline CDR1 is MNHNY and CDR2 SVGAGI (reference sequence). The CDR3 covers 14 residues. The CDR3 sequence is CASSYSTLNTEAFF. The CDR3 nucleotides are TGTGCCAGCAGTTATAGCACCCTGAACACTGAAGCTTTCTTT.

A word on this clone: The sample contains more than one DNA sequence encoding this CDR3. The V call is TRBV3-1 (or the pseudogene TRBV3-2), the J call TRBJ2-3, with TRBD1 identical over 7 bases. V shed 3 bases and J 4 bases; nucleotides not matched to a gene: 1. The CDR3 has 13 residues. Germline CDR1 LGHDT, CDR2 YNNKEL (reference sequence). The CDR3 nucleotides read TGTGCCAGCAGCCAGAGGGGGCCAGATACGCAGTATTTT. Translated: CASSQRGPDTQYF.

This rearrangement joins TRBV11-2 to TRBJ1-6, with TRBD1 matching over 7 bases. The CDR3 spans 15 residues. Germline CDR1 SGHAT, CDR2 FQNNGV. The J segment lost 10 bases and the V segment lost 7 bases, leaving 13 bases of the junction unmatched. CDR3 bases: TGTGCCAGCACCCGGGGGTGGGACAGTGGCTCACCCCTCCACTTT. This sequence encodes CASTRGWDSGSPLHF.

This rearrangement joins TRBV6-1 to TRBJ2-3; 11 bases are shared with TRBD2. Trimming at V came to 3 bases and at J to 4 bases, leaving 12 bases not matched to a gene. There are 18 residues in the CDR3. CDR1 is MNHNS and CDR2 is SASEGT in the germline V gene. The CDR3, as DNA: TGTGCCAGCAGTGAGTGGGCTAGCGGGGGGAGCTACCCAGATACGCAGTATTTT. Translation: CASSEWASGGSYPDTQYF.

The V and J genes are TRBV2 and TRBJ1-2; D is uncertain. Per the germline V gene, CDR1 is SNHLY and CDR2 is FYNNEI. The CDR3 contains 16 residues. The ends were cut back, 1 base at V and 2 bases at J, with 14 bases in the middle. CDR3 in amino acids: CASSEGTDFPNYGYTF. For the CDR3, the DNA is TGTGCCAGCAGTGAAGGAACAGATTTCCCAAACTATGGCTACACCTTC.

The sample holds one count of this clone. The chain has TRBV7-2 and TRBJ1-2; no clear D gene. This CDR3 has 12 amino acids. Germline-derived CDR1 and CDR2 are SGHTA and FQGNSA. Trimming pared 6 bases from V and 10 bases from J, leaving 15 bases between. For the CDR3, the DNA is TGTGCCAGCAGTCCTGACACGACCTTCTACACCTTC. Encoded protein: CASSPDTTFYTF.

The chain links TRBV27 to TRBJ1-4, with TRBD1 matching 9 bases. Germline V CDR1 and CDR2: MNHEY, SMNVEV (reference sequence). V trimming: 4 bases; J trimming: 8 bases; junction bases outside the gene matches: 8. There are 15 residues in the CDR3. Written as DNA, the CDR3 is TGTGCCAGCAGTTCAGGGGACAGGGTGGGGGAAAAACTGTTTTTT. It is translated as CASSSGDRVGEKLFF. Variable domain in full (rest from reference TRBV27 and TRBJ1-4): EAQVTQNPRYLITVTGKKLTVTCSQNMNHEYMSWYRQDPGLGLRQIYYSMNVEVTDKGDVPEGYKVSRKEKRNFPLILESPSPNQTSLYFCASSSGDRVGEKLFFGSGTQLSVL.

The rearrangement links TRBV7-9 to TRBJ1-1; D might be TRBD1 (5 bases). V was pared by 5 bases and J by 5 bases, with 12 bases between. CDR3 length equals 13 residues. Germline values: CDR1 SEHNR, CDR2 FQNEAQ (reference sequence). The CDR3 DNA reads TGTGCCAGCAGCCCGCGGGGGGGGACTGAAGCTTTCTTT. As protein: CASSPRGGTEAFF.

The chain uses TRBV3-1 (or the pseudogene TRBV3-2) and TRBJ2-7; 8 nucleotides line up with TRBD1. V trimming: 4 bases; J trimming: 7 bases; junction bases outside the gene matches: 9. The CDR3 consists of 14 residues. Germline V gene data show CDR1 as LGHDT and CDR2 as YNNKEL (reference sequence). DNA of the CDR3: TGTGCCAGCAGCCTAGGACAGGGCGTGCGGGAGCAGTACTTC. Amino acids: CASSLGQGVREQYF.